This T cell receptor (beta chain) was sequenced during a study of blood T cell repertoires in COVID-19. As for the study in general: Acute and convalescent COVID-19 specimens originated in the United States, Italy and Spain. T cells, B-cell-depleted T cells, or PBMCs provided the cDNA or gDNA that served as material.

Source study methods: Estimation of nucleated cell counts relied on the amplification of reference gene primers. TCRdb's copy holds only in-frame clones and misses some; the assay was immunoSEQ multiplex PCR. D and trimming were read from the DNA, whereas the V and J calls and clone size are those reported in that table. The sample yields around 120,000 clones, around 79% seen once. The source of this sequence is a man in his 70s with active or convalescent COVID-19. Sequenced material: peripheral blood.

CDR3 protein: CASSIGQGATNEKLFF. CDR3 nucleotides: TGCGCCAGCAGCATCGGACAGGGCGCAACTAATGAAAAACTGTTTTTT. The chain is built from TRBV5-1 and TRBJ1-4, with 8 positions matching TRBD1. Germline-derived CDR1 and CDR2 are SGHRS and YFSETQ. Trimming at V came to 4 bases and at J to 0 bases, leaving 5 bases not matched to a gene. The CDR3 consists of 16 residues.